One sample yielded the 8 T cell receptor beta chains listed below, sequenced in a study of T cell repertoires in cytomegalovirus infection. These receptors have no identified antigens. MiXCR was run by TCRdb on the reads, yielding one entry per CDR3 protein. This sample yields over 100,000 distinct CDR3 sequences, of which about 30% are seen a single time; roughly three quarters belongs to the top ten. The sequenced sample was CD8+ T cells from cultured PBMCs, obtained from culture after CMV antigen stimulation. The source of these receptors is a human donor in good health (CMV status not recorded). Some clones in this sample may be carry-over from other donors' samples.

This clonotype was recorded only once. V usage is TRBV20-1 and J usage is TRBJ2-3; D perhaps matches TRBD1 (6 bases). V lost 4 bases to trimming and J lost 6 bases, with 20 bases between them. Per the germline V gene, CDR1 is DFQATT and CDR2 is SNEGSKA (reference sequence). CDR3 length: 15 amino acids. The DNA of the CDR3 is TGCAGTGCTAATGGACTTCCAGGGGAGTGGGATACGCAGTATTTT. It codes for CSANGLPGEWDTQYF.

CDR3 in amino acids: CASSPRERGQCEAFF. CDR3 nucleotides: TGTGCCAGTAGTCCCCGCGAGAGGGGGCAATGTGAAGCTTTCTTT. The V and J genes are TRBV19 and TRBJ1-1, with 7 positions matching TRBD1. Germline V CDR1 and CDR2: LNHDA, SQIVND (reference sequence). V was clipped by 5 bases and J by 7 bases; unmatched bases: 13. This CDR3 has 15 residues.

The genes are TRBV7-8 and TRBJ1-2; the match to TRBD1 covers 7 bases. The germline gives CDR1 SGHVS, CDR2 FQNEAQ. V gave up 5 bases and J gave up 6 bases; unmatched junction bases: 12. The CDR3 covers 15 residues. DNA for the CDR3: TGTGCCAGCAGCCCTTTTGGGGACAGCGAGGATGGCTACACCTTC. Translating it yields CASSPFGDSEDGYTF.

The CDR3 DNA reads as TGTGCCAGCACTACCCTCGTCGGGGCTGCCTATGGCTACACCTTC. This sequence encodes CASTTLVGAAYGYTF. The chain carries TRBV5-4 and TRBJ1-2; D is perhaps TRBD1 (5 bases). Per germline, CDR1 SGHNT and CDR2 YYREEE (reference sequence). There are 15 residues in the CDR3. The V gene lost 6 bases and the J gene lost 4 bases, with 19 bases spanning the gap.

This clonotype was seen only a few times. CDR3 region: CATSDPTTPRDRDQPQHF. The CDR3 DNA reads as TGTGCCACCAGTGATCCAACAACCCCCCGGGACAGGGATCAGCCCCAGCATTTT. This chain links TRBV24-1 with TRBJ1-5, with 9 bases aligning to TRBD1. The CDR3 loop spans 18 amino acids. Trimming took 3 bases from V and 5 from J; bases not matched to a gene: 13. Germline V gene lookup returns CDR1 KGHDR and CDR2 SFDVKD.

This clonotype was picked up many times. This CDR3 reads CARTRTGDLPVDEQYF. The CDR3 nucleotides read TGTGCCAGGACCAGAACCGGGGACCTCCCCGTCGACGAGCAGTACTTC. The chain uses TRBV19 and TRBJ2-7; either TRBD1 or TRBD2 may supply D (5 bases each). CDR1 and CDR2 (germline): LNHDA, SQIVND (reference sequence). The CDR3 is 16 amino acids. V was trimmed by 9 bases and J by 5 bases, leaving 26 bases between them.

This clonotype was seen only a few times. The CDR3 is CASSLFPGAGSYEQYF. The CDR3 nucleotides read TGTGCCAGCAGTTTATTTCCGGGGGCGGGATCCTACGAGCAGTACTTC. V and J are TRBV27 and TRBJ2-7; either TRBD1 or TRBD2 may fit D (6 bases each). Germline values: CDR1 MNHEY, CDR2 SMNVEV (reference sequence). V was trimmed by 1 base and J by 1 base, leaving 14 bases between them. The CDR3 spans 16 residues.

This clonotype appeared many times. The chain employs TRBV6-1 and TRBJ2-1; TRBD2 agrees at 14 bases. This CDR3 has 15 residues. The V gene's germline CDR1 is MNHNS and CDR2 SASEGT. The V gene end was trimmed by 2 bases and the J gene end by 8 bases; junction bases not matched to a gene: 2. CDR3: CASSEWTSGGYEQFF. In DNA form, the CDR3 reads TGTGCCAGCAGTGAATGGACTAGCGGGGGGTATGAGCAGTTCTTC.